This TCR beta chain appears in the sequencing data of a study of blood T cell repertoires in COVID-19. The method was immunoSEQ multiplex PCR; TCRdb's version includes in-frame clones alone and lacks a portion of them. The table lists under 250,000 clones, around 86% of them singletons. The V gene's germline CDR1 is SGHRS and CDR2 YFSETQ. After removal of 7 bases from V and 0 bases from J, the junction contained 8 bases not matched to a gene. The CDR3 covers 16 residues. Sequencing was performed on peripheral blood. The chain employs TRBV5-1 and TRBJ2-3; 10 positions agree with TRBD2. This sequence was found in a man under 40 who had recovered from COVID-19. The CDR3: CASATALAGSTDTQYF. In DNA, the CDR3 is TGCGCCAGCGCGACGGCACTAGCGGGAAGCACAGATACGCAGTATTTT.